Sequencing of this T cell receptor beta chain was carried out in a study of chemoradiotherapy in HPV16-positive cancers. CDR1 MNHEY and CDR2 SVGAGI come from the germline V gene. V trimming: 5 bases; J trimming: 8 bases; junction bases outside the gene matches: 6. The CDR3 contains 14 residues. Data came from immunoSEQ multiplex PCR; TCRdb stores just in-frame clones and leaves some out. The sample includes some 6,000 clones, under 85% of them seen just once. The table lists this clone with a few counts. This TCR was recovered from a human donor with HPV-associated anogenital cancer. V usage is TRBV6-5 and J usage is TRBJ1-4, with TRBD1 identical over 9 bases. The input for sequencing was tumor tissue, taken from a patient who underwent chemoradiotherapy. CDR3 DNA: TGTGCCAGCAGTAAGGGGACAGGGAGGGAAAAACTGTTTTTT. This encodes CASSKGTGREKLFF.